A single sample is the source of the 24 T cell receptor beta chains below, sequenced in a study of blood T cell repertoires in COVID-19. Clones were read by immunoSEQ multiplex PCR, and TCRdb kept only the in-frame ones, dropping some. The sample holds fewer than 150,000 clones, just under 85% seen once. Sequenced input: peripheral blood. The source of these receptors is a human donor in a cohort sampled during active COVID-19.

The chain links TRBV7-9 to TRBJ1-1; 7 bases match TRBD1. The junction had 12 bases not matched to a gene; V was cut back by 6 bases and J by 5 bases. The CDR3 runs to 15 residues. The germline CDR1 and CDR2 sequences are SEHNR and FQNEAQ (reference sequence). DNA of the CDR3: TGTGCCAGCAGGGGTCTTACAGGGGCGAGGACTGAAGCTTTCTTT. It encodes CASRGLTGARTEAFF. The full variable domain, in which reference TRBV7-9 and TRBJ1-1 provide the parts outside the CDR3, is DTGVSQNPRHKITKRGQNVTFRCDPISEHNRLYWYRQTLGQGPEFLTYFQNEAQLEKSRLLSDRFSAERPKGSFSTLEIQRTEQGDSAMYLCASRGLTGARTEAFFGQGTRLTVV.

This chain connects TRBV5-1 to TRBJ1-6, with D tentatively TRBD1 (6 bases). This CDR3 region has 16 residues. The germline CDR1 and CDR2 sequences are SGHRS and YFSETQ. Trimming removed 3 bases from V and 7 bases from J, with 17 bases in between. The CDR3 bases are TGCGCCAGCAGCTGGATTGGGACGGACAGAAATTCACCCCTCCACTTT. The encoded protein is CASSWIGTDRNSPLHF.

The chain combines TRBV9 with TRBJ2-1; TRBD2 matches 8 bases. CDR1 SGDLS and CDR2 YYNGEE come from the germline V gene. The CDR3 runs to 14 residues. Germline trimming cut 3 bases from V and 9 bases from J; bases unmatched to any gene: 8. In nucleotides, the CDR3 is TGTGCCAGCAGCGGGGGACTAGGGGGGACTGAGCAGTTCTTC. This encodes CASSGGLGGTEQFF.

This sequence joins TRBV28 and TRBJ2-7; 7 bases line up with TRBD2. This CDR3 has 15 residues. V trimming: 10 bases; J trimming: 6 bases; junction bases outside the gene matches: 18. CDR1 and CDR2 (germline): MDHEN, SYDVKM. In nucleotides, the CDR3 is TGTGCCACTCAGGGAACAGCCGCGGGGGATTTCGAGCAGTACTTC. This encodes CATQGTAAGDFEQYF.

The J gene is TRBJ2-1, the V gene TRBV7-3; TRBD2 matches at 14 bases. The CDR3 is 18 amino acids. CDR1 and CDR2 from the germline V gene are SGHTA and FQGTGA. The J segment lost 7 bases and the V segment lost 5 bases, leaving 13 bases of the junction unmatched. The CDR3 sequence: CASSQNPTSGGAGNEQFF. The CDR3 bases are TGTGCCAGCAGCCAAAACCCGACTAGCGGGGGGGCAGGGAATGAGCAGTTCTTC. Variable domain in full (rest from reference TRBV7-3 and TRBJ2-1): GAGVSQTPSNKVTEKGKYVELRCDPISGHTALYWYRQSLGQGPEFLIYFQGTGAADDSGLPNDRFFAVRPEGSVSTLKIQRTERGDSAVYLCASSQNPTSGGAGNEQFFGPGTRLTVL.

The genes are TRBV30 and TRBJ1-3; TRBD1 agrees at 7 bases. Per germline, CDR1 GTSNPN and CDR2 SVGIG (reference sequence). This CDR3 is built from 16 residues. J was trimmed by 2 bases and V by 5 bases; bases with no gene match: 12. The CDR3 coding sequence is TGTGCCTGGGCGTCTCGCCCCGGGACAGCTGGAAACACCATATATTTT. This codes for CAWASRPGTAGNTIYF.

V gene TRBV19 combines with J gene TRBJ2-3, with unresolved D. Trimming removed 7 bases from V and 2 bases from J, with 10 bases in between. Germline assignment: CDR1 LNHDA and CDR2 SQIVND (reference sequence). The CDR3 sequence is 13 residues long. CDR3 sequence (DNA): TGTGCCAGTATGGCAGGTGCCACAGATACGCAGTATTTT. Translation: CASMAGATDTQYF.

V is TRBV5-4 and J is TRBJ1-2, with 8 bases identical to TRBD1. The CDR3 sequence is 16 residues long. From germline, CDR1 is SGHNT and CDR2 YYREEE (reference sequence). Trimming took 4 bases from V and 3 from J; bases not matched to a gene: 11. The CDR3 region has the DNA TGTGCCAGCAGCCGGGGACAGGAAGAGGGGGACTATGGCTACACCTTC. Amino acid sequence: CASSRGQEEGDYGYTF.

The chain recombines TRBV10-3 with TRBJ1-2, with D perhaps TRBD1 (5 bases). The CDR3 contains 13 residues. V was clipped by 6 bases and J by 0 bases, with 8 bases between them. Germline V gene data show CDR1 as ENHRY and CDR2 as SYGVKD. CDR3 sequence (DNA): TGTGCCATCAGCCCAGGGTCTAACTATGGCTACACCTTC. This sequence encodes CAISPGSNYGYTF.

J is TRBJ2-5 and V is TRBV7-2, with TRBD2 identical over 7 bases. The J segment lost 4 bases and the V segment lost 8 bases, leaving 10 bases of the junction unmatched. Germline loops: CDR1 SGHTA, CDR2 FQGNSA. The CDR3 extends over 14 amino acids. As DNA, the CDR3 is TGTGCCAGCGTAAAAGCGGGGAGGGGAGAGACCCAGTACTTC. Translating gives CASVKAGRGETQYF.

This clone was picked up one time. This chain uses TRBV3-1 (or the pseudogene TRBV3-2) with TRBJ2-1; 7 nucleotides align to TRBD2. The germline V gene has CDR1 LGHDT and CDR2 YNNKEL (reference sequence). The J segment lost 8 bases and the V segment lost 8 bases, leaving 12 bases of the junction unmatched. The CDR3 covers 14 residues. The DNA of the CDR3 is TGTGCCAGCGGTAGGGCTAGCGGAGCTTATGAGCAGTTCTTC. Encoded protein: CASGRASGAYEQFF.

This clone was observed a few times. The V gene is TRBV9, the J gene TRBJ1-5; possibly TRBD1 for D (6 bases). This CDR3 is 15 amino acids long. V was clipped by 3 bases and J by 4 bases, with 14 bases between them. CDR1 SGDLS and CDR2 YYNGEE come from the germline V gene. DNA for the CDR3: TGTGCCAGCAGCGCAGGGGCCCAACGGAATCAGCCCCAGCATTTT. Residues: CASSAGAQRNQPQHF. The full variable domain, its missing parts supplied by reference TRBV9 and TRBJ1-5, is DSGVTQTPKHLITATGQRVTLRCSPRSGDLSVYWYQQSLDQGLQFLIQYYNGEERAKGNILERFSAQQFPDLHSELNLSSLELGDSALYFCASSAGAQRNQPQHFGDGTRLSIL.

The CDR3 nucleotides read TGTGCCAGCAGCCCGGGGACAGAGGAAAAACTGTTTTTT. Encoded protein: CASSPGTEEKLFF. The J gene is TRBJ1-4, the V gene TRBV13; TRBD1 aligns across 7 bases. Trimming took 5 bases from V and 8 from J; bases not matched to a gene: 5. The CDR3 runs to 13 residues. The germline V gene has CDR1 PRHDT and CDR2 FYEKMQ (reference sequence).

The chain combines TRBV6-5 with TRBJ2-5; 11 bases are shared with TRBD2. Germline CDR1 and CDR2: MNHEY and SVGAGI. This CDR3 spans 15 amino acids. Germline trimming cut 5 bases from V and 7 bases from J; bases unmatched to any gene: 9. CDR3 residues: CASSTTSGVPRTQYF. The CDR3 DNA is TGTGCCAGCAGTACGACTAGCGGGGTCCCACGGACCCAGTACTTC.

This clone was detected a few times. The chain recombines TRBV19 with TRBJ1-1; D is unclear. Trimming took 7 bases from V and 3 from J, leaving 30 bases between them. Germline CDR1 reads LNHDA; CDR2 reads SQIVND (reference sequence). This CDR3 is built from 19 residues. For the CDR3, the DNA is TGTGCCAGTAATCCCTACGACACAGTAGAGGGTTGGTTCGACACTGAAGCTTTCTTT. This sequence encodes CASNPYDTVEGWFDTEAFF.

The CDR3 DNA reads TGTGCCAGCAGCCTAGCGGGACAGGGGGTGATGGGCTACACCTTC. This codes for CASSLAGQGVMGYTF. The chain links TRBV5-4 to TRBJ1-2; 11 nucleotides align to TRBD1. Germline lookup yields CDR1 SGHNT and CDR2 YYREEE (reference sequence). Trimming took 4 bases from V and 8 from J; bases not matched to a gene: 10. This CDR3 region has 15 residues. Full variable domain (outside the CDR3, taken from reference TRBV5-4 and TRBJ1-2): ETGVTQSPTHLIKTRGQQVTLRCSSQSGHNTVSWYQQALGQGPQFIFQYYREEENGRGNFPPRFSGLQFPNYSSELNVNALELDDSALYLCASSLAGQGVMGYTFGSGTRLTVV.

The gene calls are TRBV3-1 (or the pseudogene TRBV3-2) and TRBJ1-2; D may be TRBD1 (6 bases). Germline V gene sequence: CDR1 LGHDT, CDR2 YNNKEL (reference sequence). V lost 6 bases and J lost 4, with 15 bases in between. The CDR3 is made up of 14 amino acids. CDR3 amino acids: CASSADSTSYGYTF. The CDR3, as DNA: TGTGCCAGCAGTGCGGACAGCACTAGCTATGGCTACACCTTC.

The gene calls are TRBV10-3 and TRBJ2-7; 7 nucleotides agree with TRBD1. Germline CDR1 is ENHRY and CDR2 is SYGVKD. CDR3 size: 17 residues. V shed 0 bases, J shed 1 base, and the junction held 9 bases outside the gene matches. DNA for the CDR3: TGTGCCATCAGTGAGTCAGAGAGACAGGGTTTTTCCTACGAGCAGTACTTC. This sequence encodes CAISESERQGFSYEQYF.

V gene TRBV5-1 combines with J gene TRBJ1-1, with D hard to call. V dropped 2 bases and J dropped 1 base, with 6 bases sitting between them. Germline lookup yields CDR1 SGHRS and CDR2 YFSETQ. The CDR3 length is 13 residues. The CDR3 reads CASSFSRNTEAFF. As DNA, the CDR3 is TGCGCCAGCAGCTTTAGCCGGAACACTGAAGCTTTCTTT.

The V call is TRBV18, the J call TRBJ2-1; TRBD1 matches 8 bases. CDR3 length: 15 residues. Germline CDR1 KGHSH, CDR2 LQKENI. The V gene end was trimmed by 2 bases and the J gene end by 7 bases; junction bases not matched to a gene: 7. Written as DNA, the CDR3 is TGTGCCAGCTCACCAAGAGGACAGGGTCTTAATGAGCAGTTCTTC. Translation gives CASSPRGQGLNEQFF. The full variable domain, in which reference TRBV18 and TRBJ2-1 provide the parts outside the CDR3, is NAGVMQNPRHLVRRRGQEARLRCSPMKGHSHVYWYRQLPEEGLKFMVYLQKENIIDESGMPKERFSAEFPKEGPSILRIQQVVRGDSAAYFCASSPRGQGLNEQFFGPGTRLTVL.

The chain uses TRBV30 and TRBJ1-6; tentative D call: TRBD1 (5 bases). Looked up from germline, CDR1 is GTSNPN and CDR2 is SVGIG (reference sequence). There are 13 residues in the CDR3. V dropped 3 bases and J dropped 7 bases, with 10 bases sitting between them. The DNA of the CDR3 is TGTGCCTGGAGGGACACCAGAAATTCACCCCTCCACTTT. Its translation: CAWRDTRNSPLHF.

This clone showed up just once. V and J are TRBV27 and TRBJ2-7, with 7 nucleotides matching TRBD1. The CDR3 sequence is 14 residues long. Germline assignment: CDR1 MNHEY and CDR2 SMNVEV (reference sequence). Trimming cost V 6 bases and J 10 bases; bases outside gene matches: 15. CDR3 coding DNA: TGTGCCAGCAGAACCTTGGACAGGTTCGGTTTTCAGTACTTC. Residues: CASRTLDRFGFQYF.

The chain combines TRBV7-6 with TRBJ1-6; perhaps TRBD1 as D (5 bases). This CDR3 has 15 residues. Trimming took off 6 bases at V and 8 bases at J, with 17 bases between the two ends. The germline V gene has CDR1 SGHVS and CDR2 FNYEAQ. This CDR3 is CASRKNRYTDSPLHF. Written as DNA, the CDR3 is TGTGCCAGCAGAAAAAACAGGTATACGGATTCACCCCTCCACTTT. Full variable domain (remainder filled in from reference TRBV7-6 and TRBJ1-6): GAGVSQSPRYKVTKRGQDVALRCDPISGHVSLYWYRQALGQGPEFLTYFNYEAQQDKSGLPNDRFSAERPEGSISTLTIQRTEQRDSAMYRCASRKNRYTDSPLHFGNGTRLTVT.

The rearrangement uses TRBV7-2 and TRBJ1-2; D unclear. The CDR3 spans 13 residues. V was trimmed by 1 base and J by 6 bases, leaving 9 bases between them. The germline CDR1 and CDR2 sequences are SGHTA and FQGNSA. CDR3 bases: TGTGCCAGCAGCTTAGGGCAGGAGGATGGCTACACCTTC. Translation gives CASSLGQEDGYTF.